The sequence of this TCR beta chain was determined in a study of cytomegalovirus exposure and HLA in healthy donors. Whole-study findings and limits: Follow-up analysis later connected one missense variant in DCLRE1C with trimming of TCR beta V- and J-genes. According to a later analysis, most TCR beta chains associated with CMV appeared HLA-restricted. The listing of roughly 160 TCR beta chains classed them as cytomegalovirus-associated. While the bulk of TCR sequences proved rare, some public TCRs turned up in many donors.

On this clone itself: The antigen remains unidentified.

PCR was performed using 60 Vbeta and 13 Jbeta primers. Assay: immunoSEQ multiplex PCR; the TCRdb copy retains only in-frame clones and omits some. The profile shows 110,000 to 150,000 clones, roughly 77% of them singletons. Sequencing was done on a sample of PBMCs. This receptor was taken from a female donor in good health and CMV-seronegative.

The CDR3 spells CASSGDGRTYNEQFF. The CDR3 region has the DNA TGTGCCAGCAGTGGGGACGGGAGAACCTACAATGAGCAGTTCTTC. The rearrangement links TRBV25-1 to TRBJ2-1; D possibly corresponds to TRBD2 (6 bases). V lost 4 bases, J lost 2 bases, and 12 bases lay in between. CDR3 length: 15 residues. Per the germline V gene, CDR1 is MGHDK and CDR2 is SYGVNS.